This is a list of T cell receptor beta chains from one sample in a study of blood T cell repertoires in COVID-19. Sequencing used immunoSEQ multiplex PCR; TCRdb keeps in-frame clones, though not all of them. The sample lists around 83,000 clones, just over 85% occurring once. Sequenced material: peripheral blood. These receptor sequences come from a man between 45 and 60 years old with active or convalescent COVID-19. The CDR3 runs from the conserved cysteine through the conserved F or W. Fields, in order: J gene, clone size, D gene, V gene, CDR3 protein, CDR3 DNA. A D gene is named only where the DNA matches it firmly. Clone size is not always given. Where it is, it says once, few, many or a class for expanded clones.

TRBJ2-3,NA,TRBD2,TRBV20-1,CSASPLAGGTDTQYF,TGCAGTGCTAGTCCCCTAGCGGGAGGGACAGATACGCAGTATTTT
TRBJ1-2,NA,NA,TRBV28,CASSLGLYGYTF,TGTGCCAGCAGTTTGGGACTCTATGGCTACACCTTC
TRBJ2-7,NA,NA,TRBV29-1,CSVEPEGVYEQYF,TGCAGCGTTGAACCCGAGGGGGTCTACGAGCAGTACTTC
TRBJ2-5,few,TRBD2,TRBV6-4,CASREPFQHSGRAGTQYF,TGTGCCAGCAGGGAACCATTTCAACATAGCGGGAGGGCCGGGACCCAGTACTTC
TRBJ1-3,NA,TRBD1,TRBV25-1,CASRHVGTGRNTIYF,TGTGCCAGCAGACACGTCGGGACAGGGAGAAACACCATATATTTT
TRBJ2-5,once,TRBD1,TRBV24-1,CATSDFPGQGPRETQYF,TGTGCCACCAGTGATTTCCCGGGACAGGGCCCCCGGGAGACCCAGTACTTC
TRBJ2-2,once,NA,TRBV11-2,CASSRATGFNTGELFF,TGTGCCAGCAGCCGAGCTACAGGGTTTAACACCGGGGAGCTGTTTTTT
TRBJ2-7,NA,NA,TRBV28,CASSPKLGTYEQYF,TGTGCCAGCAGCCCAAAACTAGGAACCTACGAGCAGTACTTC
TRBJ1-5,NA,NA,TRBV29-1,CSVSGVDQPQHF,TGCAGCGTTTCGGGGGTGGATCAGCCCCAGCATTTT
TRBJ1-2,NA,NA,TRBV6-1,CASSEARRQGYGYTF,TGTGCCAGCAGTGAAGCGCGCCGCCAGGGCTATGGCTACACCTTC
TRBJ2-7,once,TRBD1,TRBV5-1,CASSEGTGVVEQYF,TGCGCCAGCAGTGAGGGGACAGGGGTGGTGGAGCAGTACTTC
TRBJ1-5,NA,TRBD1,TRBV5-5,CASSLEGQPPNQPQHF,TGTGCCAGCAGCTTGGAGGGACAGCCTCCCAATCAGCCCCAGCATTTT
TRBJ2-7,NA,TRBD1,TRBV4-1,CASSQEYGGGTGGYEQYF,TGCGCCAGCAGCCAAGAGTACGGAGGCGGGACAGGGGGGTACGAGCAGTACTTC
TRBJ2-7,NA,NA,TRBV24-1,CATSDFTGDEQYF,TGTGCCACCAGTGATTTCACGGGAGACGAGCAGTACTTC
TRBJ2-1,NA,TRBD2,TRBV28,CAVIAGGSYNEQFF,TGTGCCGTCATAGCGGGCGGCTCCTACAATGAGCAGTTCTTC
TRBJ2-1,once,TRBD2,TRBV19,CASKGLAGERYNEQFF,TGTGCCAGTAAGGGACTAGCGGGAGAGCGCTACAATGAGCAGTTCTTC
TRBJ2-1,NA,TRBD2,TRBV28,CASSPTSGIYNEQFF,TGTGCCAGCAGTCCGACTAGCGGGATTTACAATGAGCAGTTCTTC
TRBJ1-2,NA,NA,TRBV2,CASSGQLRNYGYTF,TGTGCCAGCAGTGGACAGCTTCGTAACTATGGCTACACCTTC
TRBJ2-5,NA,TRBD2,TRBV13,CASSPTTSGDQETQYF,TGTGCCAGCAGCCCAACGACTAGCGGGGACCAAGAGACCCAGTACTTC
TRBJ1-1,once,TRBD1,TRBV6-2/TRBV6-3,CASSTPDRGPQAFF,TGTGCCAGCAGTACCCCGGACAGGGGGCCCCAAGCTTTCTTT
TRBJ2-3,NA,NA,TRBV19,CASSMARADTQYF,TGTGCCAGTAGTATGGCGCGGGCAGATACGCAGTATTTT
TRBJ2-3,NA,TRBD1,TRBV10-3,CATKGAFSTDTQYF,TGTGCCACTAAGGGGGCGTTCAGCACAGATACGCAGTATTTT
TRBJ2-1,NA,TRBD1,TRBV6-2/TRBV6-3,CASSRDRDTLYNEQFF,TGTGCCAGCAGCCGGGACAGGGATACCCTATACAATGAGCAGTTCTTC
TRBJ1-1,NA,NA,TRBV18,CASSPLRGWDTEAFF,TGTGCCAGCTCACCACTCAGGGGATGGGACACTGAAGCTTTCTTT
TRBJ2-7,NA,NA,TRBV6-6,CASSDYMSSYEQYF,TGTGCCAGCAGTGACTATATGAGCTCCTACGAGCAGTACTTC
TRBJ2-7,NA,TRBD1,TRBV6-5,CASRPDRESSYEQYF,TGTGCCAGCAGACCCGACAGGGAGAGCTCCTACGAGCAGTACTTC
TRBJ1-5,NA,NA,TRBV3-1/TRBV3-2,CASSQGGDQPQHF,TGTGCCAGCAGCCAAGGGGGAGATCAGCCCCAGCATTTT
TRBJ2-6,NA,TRBD1,TRBV30,CAWNQGAQGANVLTF,TGTGCCTGGAATCAGGGGGCGCAGGGGGCCAACGTCCTGACTTTC
TRBJ2-1,NA,TRBD2,TRBV6-4,CASSRNSGADNEQFF,TGTGCCAGCAGTCGAAATAGCGGGGCTGACAATGAGCAGTTCTTC
TRBJ2-7,NA,NA,TRBV7-2,CASSLPGRTSYEQYF,TGTGCCAGCAGCTTACCTGGCAGAACCTCCTACGAGCAGTACTTC
TRBJ1-2,NA,NA,TRBV4-1,CASSLQVEANYGYTF,TGCGCCAGCAGCCTGCAGGTGGAGGCTAACTATGGCTACACCTTC
TRBJ2-4,NA,TRBD1,TRBV6-6,CASSRGQALAKNIQYF,TGTGCCAGCAGTCGGGGACAGGCCCTAGCCAAAAACATTCAGTACTTC
TRBJ1-4,NA,TRBD1,TRBV10-2,CASRNGQGTTNEKLFF,TGCGCCAGCAGAAACGGACAGGGGACAACTAATGAAAAACTGTTTTTT
TRBJ1-2,NA,NA,TRBV7-2,CASRRAGYNYGYTF,TGTGCCAGCAGGCGGGCGGGATATAACTATGGCTACACCTTC
TRBJ1-4,NA,NA,TRBV5-6,CASSLVWQNNEKLFF,TGTGCCAGCAGCTTGGTGTGGCAGAATAATGAAAAACTGTTTTTT
TRBJ1-1,NA,NA,TRBV4-1,CASSQSQTEAFF,TGCGCCAGCAGCCAAAGTCAGACAGAAGCTTTCTTT
TRBJ1-1,NA,TRBD1,TRBV5-1,CASSTGTGEAFF,TGCGCCAGCAGCACCGGGACAGGGGAAGCTTTCTTT
TRBJ2-7,once,NA,TRBV5-1,CASREDIYEQYF,TGCGCCAGCAGGGAAGACATCTACGAGCAGTACTTC
TRBJ1-2,NA,NA,TRBV12-5,CASGLAAARPRF,TGTGCTAGTGGTTTGGCGGCGGCCAGACCACGCTTC
TRBJ1-1,NA,NA,TRBV4-2,CASSQDRQGYTEAFF,TGTGCCAGCAGCCAAGATCGGCAGGGATACACTGAAGCTTTCTTT
TRBJ2-7,once,TRBD1,TRBV30,CAWSGDRGTYEQYF,TGTGCCTGGAGTGGGGACAGGGGAACCTACGAGCAGTACTTC
TRBJ1-5,NA,TRBD1,TRBV12-3/TRBV12-4,CASSRQGGQPQHF,TGTGCCAGCAGTCGACAGGGTGGACAGCCCCAGCATTTT
TRBJ2-3,NA,TRBD2,TRBV30,CAWIAGGYTDTQYF,TGTGCCTGGATTGCGGGGGGCTACACAGATACGCAGTATTTT
TRBJ1-5,NA,TRBD1,TRBV6-5,CASSLRQGNQPQHF,TGTGCCAGCAGTCTACGACAGGGGAATCAGCCCCAGCATTTT
TRBJ2-1,NA,TRBD2,TRBV28,CASSGTSGRFNEQFF,TGTGCCAGCAGTGGAACTAGCGGGAGGTTCAATGAGCAGTTCTTC